A selection of T cell receptor beta chains follows, all from one sample in a study of human T cells and chemical hapten exposure. From the RACE reads, TCRdb called clonotypes with MiXCR, one entry per CDR3 protein. The profile shows approximately 92,000 distinct CDR3 sequences, 11% of them singletons. The source material was whole blood, sampled in connection with sensitization to the hapten diphenylcyclopropenone (DPC). The receptor set was obtained from a woman aged 40 to 50 with alopecia areata. Some clones in this sample may be carry-over from other donors' samples. Each CDR3 is given with its conserved first and last residue. D genes are given only for firm matches. The size entry is marked missing in some rows and otherwise reads once, few, many or a size class.

J: TRBJ2-1
V: TRBV11-2
D: NA
size: few
DNA: TGTGCCAGCAGCTTAGGTGGTGGACTCGGACAGTTCTTC
CDR3: CASSLGGGLGQFF

J: TRBJ1-2
V: TRBV6-6
D: NA
size: many
DNA: TGTGCCAGCAGTTACTTCGGCGATGGCTACACCTTC
CDR3: CASSYFGDGYTF

J: TRBJ2-1
V: TRBV20-1
D: TRBD2
size: NA
DNA: TGCAGTGCTAGAGATCGGCGGGAGGAAGTCACTGAGCAGTTCTTC
CDR3: CSARDRREEVTEQFF

J: TRBJ1-6
V: TRBV6-1
D: NA
size: many
DNA: TGTGCCAGCAGTGACGTTTCGGTGAGGAATTCACCCCTCCACTTT
CDR3: CASSDVSVRNSPLHF

J: TRBJ1-5
V: TRBV19
D: TRBD1
size: NA
DNA: TGTGCCAGTAGTACCCCCGGGACAGGGCGACAGCCCCAGCATTTT
CDR3: CASSTPGTGRQPQHF

J: TRBJ2-2
V: TRBV20-1
D: TRBD2
size: many
DNA: TGCAGTGCTAGAGATCAAGCGGGGGGAAACACCGGGGAGCTGTTTTTT
CDR3: CSARDQAGGNTGELFF

J: TRBJ2-7
V: TRBV9
D: NA
size: many
DNA: TGTGCCAGCAGCCCCAGACCCGTTTTAAGCCCCTACGAGCAGTACTTC
CDR3: CASSPRPVLSPYEQYF

J: TRBJ2-5
V: TRBV20-1
D: NA
size: NA
DNA: TGCAGTGTCCTGACGGAGTACCAAGAGACCCAGTACTTC
CDR3: CSVLTEYQETQYF

J: TRBJ1-1
V: TRBV6-2/TRBV6-3
D: NA
size: few
DNA: TGTGCCAGCAGCTCCACAGCAAACACTGAAGCTTTCTTT
CDR3: CASSSTANTEAFF

J: TRBJ1-5
V: TRBV20-1
D: TRBD1
size: many
DNA: TGCAGTGCTCACCTCGGGACAGGGGAGGCTCAGCCCCAGCATTTT
CDR3: CSAHLGTGEAQPQHF

J: TRBJ2-3
V: TRBV28
D: NA
size: NA
DNA: TGTGCCAGCAGTTTGGCGGAACGAAGCACAGATACGCAGTATTTT
CDR3: CASSLAERSTDTQYF

J: TRBJ2-7
V: TRBV14
D: NA
size: many
DNA: TGTGCCAGCAGCCAAGTTCGGTTCAAGGGGGAGCAGTACTTC
CDR3: CASSQVRFKGEQYF

J: TRBJ2-7
V: TRBV18
D: TRBD1
size: few
DNA: TGTGCCAGCTCACCACCCCGACAGGGGTCCTACGAGCAGTACTTC
CDR3: CASSPPRQGSYEQYF

J: TRBJ2-3
V: TRBV28
D: NA
size: NA
DNA: TGTGCCAGCAGTATTCCCCGGGATACGCAGTATTTT
CDR3: CASSIPRDTQYF

J: TRBJ2-7
V: TRBV7-2
D: TRBD2
size: few
DNA: TGTGCCAGCAGCTGGGGGACTAGCGTACCCTACGAGCAGTACTTC
CDR3: CASSWGTSVPYEQYF